This T cell receptor beta chain stems from a study of control samples from healthy donors and cancer patients. Sequenced by immunoSEQ multiplex PCR; TCRdb stores in-frame clones only, minus some. Of under 65,000 clones in the sample, 80% to 90% were seen once. The CDR3 length is 16 residues. From germline, CDR1 is SNHLY and CDR2 FYNNEI. The germline V and J ends were trimmed by 1 base and 0 bases, with 10 bases remaining between them. The TCR comes from a woman aged 45-60 years with lung cancer. Source material: PBMCs. This rearrangement joins TRBV2 to TRBJ1-3, with D perhaps matching TRBD1 (6 bases). This CDR3 reads CASSEGDKISGNTIYF. The CDR3 nucleotides are TGTGCCAGCAGTGAAGGGGACAAGATCTCTGGAAACACCATATATTTT. Together with reference TRBV2 and TRBJ1-3, the CDR3 gives the full variable domain: EPEVTQTPSHQVTQMGQEVILRCVPISNHLYFYWYRQILGQKVEFLVSFYNNEISEKSEIFDDQFSVERPDGSNFTLKIRSTKLEDSAMYFCASSEGDKISGNTIYFGEGSWLTVV.